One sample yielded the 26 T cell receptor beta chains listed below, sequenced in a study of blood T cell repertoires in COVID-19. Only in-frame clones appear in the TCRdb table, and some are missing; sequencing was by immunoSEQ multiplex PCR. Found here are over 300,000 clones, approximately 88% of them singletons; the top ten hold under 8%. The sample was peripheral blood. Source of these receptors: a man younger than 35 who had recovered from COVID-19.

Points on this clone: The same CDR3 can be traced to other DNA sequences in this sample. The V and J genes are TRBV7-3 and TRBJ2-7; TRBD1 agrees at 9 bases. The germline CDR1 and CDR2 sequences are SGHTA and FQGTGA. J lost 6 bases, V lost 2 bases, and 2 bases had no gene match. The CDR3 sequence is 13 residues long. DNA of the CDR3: TGTGCCAGCAGCTTAGGGACAGGGTCCGAGCAGTACTTC. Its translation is CASSLGTGSEQYF. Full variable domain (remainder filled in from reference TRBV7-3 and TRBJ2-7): GAGVSQTPSNKVTEKGKYVELRCDPISGHTALYWYRQSLGQGPEFLIYFQGTGAADDSGLPNDRFFAVRPEGSVSTLKIQRTERGDSAVYLCASSLGTGSEQYFGPGTRLTVT.

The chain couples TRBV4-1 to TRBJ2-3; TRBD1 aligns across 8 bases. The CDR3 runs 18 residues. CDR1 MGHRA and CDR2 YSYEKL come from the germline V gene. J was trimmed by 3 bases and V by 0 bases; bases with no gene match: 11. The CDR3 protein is CASSQEAGGAVYTDTQYF. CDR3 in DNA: TGCGCCAGCAGCCAAGAAGCAGGGGGCGCGGTTTATACAGATACGCAGTATTTT.

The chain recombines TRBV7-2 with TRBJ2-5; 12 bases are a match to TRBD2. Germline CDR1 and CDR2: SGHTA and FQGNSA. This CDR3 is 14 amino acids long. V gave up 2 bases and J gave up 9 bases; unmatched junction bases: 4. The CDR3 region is CASSLTSGGSAQYF. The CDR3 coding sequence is TGTGCCAGCAGCTTAACTAGCGGGGGGTCGGCCCAGTACTTC. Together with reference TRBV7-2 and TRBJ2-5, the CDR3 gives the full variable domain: GAGVSQSPSNKVTEKGKDVELRCDPISGHTALYWYRQSLGQGLEFLIYFQGNSAPDKSGLPSDRFSAERTGGSVSTLTIQRTQQEDSAVYLCASSLTSGGSAQYFGPGTRLLVL.

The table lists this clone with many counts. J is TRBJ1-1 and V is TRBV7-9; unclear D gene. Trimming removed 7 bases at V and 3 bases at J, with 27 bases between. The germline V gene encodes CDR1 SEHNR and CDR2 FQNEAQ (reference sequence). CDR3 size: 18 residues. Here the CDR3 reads CASNRPGRSPLAYTEAFF. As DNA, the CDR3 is TGTGCCAGCAATCGTCCCGGCAGGTCTCCCCTTGCGTACACTGAAGCTTTCTTT.

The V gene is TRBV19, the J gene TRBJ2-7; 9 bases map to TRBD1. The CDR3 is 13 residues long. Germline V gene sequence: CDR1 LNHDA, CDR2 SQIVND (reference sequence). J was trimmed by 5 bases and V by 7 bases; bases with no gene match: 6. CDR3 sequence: CASNGRTGDEQYF. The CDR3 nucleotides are TGTGCCAGTAACGGCAGGACAGGGGACGAGCAGTACTTC.

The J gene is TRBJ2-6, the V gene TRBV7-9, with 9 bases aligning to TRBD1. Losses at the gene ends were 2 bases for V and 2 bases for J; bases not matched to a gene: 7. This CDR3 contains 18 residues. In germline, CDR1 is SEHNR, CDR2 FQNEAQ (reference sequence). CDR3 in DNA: TGTGCCAGCAGCTTACGGGGGACAGGGCAGACTGGGGCCAACGTCCTGACTTTC. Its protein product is CASSLRGTGQTGANVLTF.

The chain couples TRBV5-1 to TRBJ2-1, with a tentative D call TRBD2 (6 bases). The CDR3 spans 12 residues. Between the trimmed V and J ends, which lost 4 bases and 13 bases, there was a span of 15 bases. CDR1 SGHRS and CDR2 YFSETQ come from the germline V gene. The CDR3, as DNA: TGCGCCAGCAGCAATAGCGGCTCGGAACAGTTCTTC. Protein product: CASSNSGSEQFF.

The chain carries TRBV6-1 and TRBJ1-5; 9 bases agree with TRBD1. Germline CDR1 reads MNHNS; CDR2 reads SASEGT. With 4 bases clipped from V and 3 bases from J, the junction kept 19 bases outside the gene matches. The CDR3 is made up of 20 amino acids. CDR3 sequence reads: CASSAYLGWGDRDLNQPQHF. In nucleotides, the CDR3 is TGTGCCAGCAGTGCCTACCTAGGATGGGGGGACAGGGACCTCAATCAGCCCCAGCATTTT.

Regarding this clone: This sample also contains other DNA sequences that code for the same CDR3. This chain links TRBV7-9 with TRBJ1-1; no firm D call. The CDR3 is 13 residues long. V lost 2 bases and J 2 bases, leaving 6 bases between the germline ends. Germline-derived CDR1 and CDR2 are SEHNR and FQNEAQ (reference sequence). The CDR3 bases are TGTGCCAGCAGCTTAACGGGAAACACTGAAGCTTTCTTT. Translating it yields CASSLTGNTEAFF.

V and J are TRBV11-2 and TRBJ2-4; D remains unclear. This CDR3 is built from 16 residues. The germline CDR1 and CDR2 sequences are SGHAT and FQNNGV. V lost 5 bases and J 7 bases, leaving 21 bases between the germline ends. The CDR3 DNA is TGTGCCAGCAGCCTGTCTGTGGGTGGAAGGCGGAACATTCAGTACTTC. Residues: CASSLSVGGRRNIQYF.

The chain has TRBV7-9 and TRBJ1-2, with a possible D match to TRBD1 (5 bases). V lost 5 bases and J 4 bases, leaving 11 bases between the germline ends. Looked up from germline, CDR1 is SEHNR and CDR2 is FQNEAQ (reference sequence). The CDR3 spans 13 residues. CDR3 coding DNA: TGTGCCAGCAGCCTCGACGGGGGCTATGGCTACACCTTC. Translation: CASSLDGGYGYTF.

The CDR3 region is CASSLQGVIAEAFF. The CDR3 DNA follows: TGTGCCAGCAGCTTGCAGGGCGTTATCGCTGAAGCTTTCTTT. This chain links TRBV5-8 with TRBJ1-1, with D perhaps TRBD1 (5 bases). Germline V gene sequence: CDR1 SGHTS, CDR2 YDEGEE. Trimming shortened V by 1 base and J by 6 bases, and 13 bases separated the two germline ends. The CDR3 is made up of 14 amino acids.

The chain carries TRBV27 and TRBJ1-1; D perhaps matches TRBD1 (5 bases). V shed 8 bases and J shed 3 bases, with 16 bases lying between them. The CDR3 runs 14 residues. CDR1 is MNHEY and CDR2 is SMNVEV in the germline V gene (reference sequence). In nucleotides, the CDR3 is TGTGCCAGCTTATCAGAGGGAGGGGACACTGAAGCTTTCTTT. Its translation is CASLSEGGDTEAFF.

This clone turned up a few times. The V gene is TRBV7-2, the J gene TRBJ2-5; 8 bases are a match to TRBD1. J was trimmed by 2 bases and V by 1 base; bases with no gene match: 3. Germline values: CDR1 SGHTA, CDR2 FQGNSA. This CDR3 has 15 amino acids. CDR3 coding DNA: TGTGCCAGCAGCTTAGGCTGGACAGGGCAAGAGACCCAGTACTTC. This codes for CASSLGWTGQETQYF. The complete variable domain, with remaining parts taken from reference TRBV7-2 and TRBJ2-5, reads GAGVSQSPSNKVTEKGKDVELRCDPISGHTALYWYRQSLGQGLEFLIYFQGNSAPDKSGLPSDRFSAERTGGSVSTLTIQRTQQEDSAVYLCASSLGWTGQETQYFGPGTRLLVL.

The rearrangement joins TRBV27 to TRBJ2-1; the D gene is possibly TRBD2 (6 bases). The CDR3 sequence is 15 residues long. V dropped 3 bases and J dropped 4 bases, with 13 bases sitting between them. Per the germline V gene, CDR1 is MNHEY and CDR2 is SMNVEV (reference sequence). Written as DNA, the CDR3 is TGTGCCAGCAGTTTGAGGGTAGCGGCATACAATGAGCAGTTCTTC. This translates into CASSLRVAAYNEQFF.

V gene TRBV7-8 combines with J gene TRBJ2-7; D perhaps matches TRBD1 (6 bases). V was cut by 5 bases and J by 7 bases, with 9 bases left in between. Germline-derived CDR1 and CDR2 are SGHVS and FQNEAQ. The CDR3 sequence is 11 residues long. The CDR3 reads CASSPQGEQYF. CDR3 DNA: TGTGCCAGCAGCCCCCAGGGGGAGCAGTACTTC.

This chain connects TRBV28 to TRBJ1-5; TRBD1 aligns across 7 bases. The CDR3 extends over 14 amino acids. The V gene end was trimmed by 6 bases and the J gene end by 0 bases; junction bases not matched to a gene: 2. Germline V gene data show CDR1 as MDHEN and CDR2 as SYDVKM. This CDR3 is CASSGQDSNQPQHF. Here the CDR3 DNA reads TGTGCCAGCAGCGGACAGGATAGCAATCAGCCCCAGCATTTT.

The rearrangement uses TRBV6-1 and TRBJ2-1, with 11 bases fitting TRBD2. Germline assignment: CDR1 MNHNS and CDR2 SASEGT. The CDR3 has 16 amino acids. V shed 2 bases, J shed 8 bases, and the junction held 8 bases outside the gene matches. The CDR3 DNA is TGTGCCAGCAGTGAATTCGTACTAGCGGGAGTAGATGAGCAGTTCTTC. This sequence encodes CASSEFVLAGVDEQFF.

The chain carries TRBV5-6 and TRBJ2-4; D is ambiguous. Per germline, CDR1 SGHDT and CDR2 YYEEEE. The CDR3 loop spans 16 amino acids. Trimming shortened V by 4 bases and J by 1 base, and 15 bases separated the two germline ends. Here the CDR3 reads CASSPGPSGAKNIQYF. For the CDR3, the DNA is TGTGCCAGCAGCCCCGGCCCTTCCGGGGCCAAAAACATTCAGTACTTC.

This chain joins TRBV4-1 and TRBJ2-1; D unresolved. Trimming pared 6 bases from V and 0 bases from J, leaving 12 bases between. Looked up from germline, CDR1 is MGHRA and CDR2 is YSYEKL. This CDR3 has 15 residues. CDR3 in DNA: TGCGCCAGCAGGGTAACAGTAATCTCCTACAATGAGCAGTTCTTC. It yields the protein CASRVTVISYNEQFF.

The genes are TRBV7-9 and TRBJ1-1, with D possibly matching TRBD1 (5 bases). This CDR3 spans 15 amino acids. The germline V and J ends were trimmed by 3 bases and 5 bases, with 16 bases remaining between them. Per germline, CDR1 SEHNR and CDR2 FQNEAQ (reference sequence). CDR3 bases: TGTGCCAGCAGCTTGATCGCGGGGGTAGGGACTGAAGCTTTCTTT. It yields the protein CASSLIAGVGTEAFF.

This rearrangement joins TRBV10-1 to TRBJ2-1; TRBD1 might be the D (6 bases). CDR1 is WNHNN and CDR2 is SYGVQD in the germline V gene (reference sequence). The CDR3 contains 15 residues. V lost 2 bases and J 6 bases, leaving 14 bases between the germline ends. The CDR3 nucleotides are TGCGCCAGCAGTGAGATGGGACATCGAGGCAATGAGCAGTTCTTC. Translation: CASSEMGHRGNEQFF.

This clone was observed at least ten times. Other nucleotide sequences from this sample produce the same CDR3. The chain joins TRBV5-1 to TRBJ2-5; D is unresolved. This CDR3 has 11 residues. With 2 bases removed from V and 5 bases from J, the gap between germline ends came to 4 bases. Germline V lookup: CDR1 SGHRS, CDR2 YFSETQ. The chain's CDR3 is CASSLQETQYF. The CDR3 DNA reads TGCGCCAGCAGCTTACAGGAGACCCAGTACTTC.

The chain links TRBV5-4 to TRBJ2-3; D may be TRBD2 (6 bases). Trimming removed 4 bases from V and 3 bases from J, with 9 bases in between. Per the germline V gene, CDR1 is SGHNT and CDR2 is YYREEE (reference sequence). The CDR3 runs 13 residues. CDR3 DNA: TGTGCCAGCAGCCAACTAGCTACAGATACGCAGTATTTT. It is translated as CASSQLATDTQYF.

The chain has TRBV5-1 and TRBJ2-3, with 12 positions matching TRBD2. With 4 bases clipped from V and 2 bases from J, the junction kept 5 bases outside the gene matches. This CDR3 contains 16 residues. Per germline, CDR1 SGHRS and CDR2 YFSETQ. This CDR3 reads CASSALAGGNTDTQYF. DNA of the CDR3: TGCGCCAGCAGCGCACTAGCGGGAGGTAACACAGATACGCAGTATTTT.

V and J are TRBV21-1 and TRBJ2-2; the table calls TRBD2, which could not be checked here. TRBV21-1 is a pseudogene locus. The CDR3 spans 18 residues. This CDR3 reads CASSSRLAGARSYGELFF. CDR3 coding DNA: TGTGCCAGCAGTTCCAGACTAGCGGGAGCTCGTTCATACGGGGAGCTGTTTTTT.